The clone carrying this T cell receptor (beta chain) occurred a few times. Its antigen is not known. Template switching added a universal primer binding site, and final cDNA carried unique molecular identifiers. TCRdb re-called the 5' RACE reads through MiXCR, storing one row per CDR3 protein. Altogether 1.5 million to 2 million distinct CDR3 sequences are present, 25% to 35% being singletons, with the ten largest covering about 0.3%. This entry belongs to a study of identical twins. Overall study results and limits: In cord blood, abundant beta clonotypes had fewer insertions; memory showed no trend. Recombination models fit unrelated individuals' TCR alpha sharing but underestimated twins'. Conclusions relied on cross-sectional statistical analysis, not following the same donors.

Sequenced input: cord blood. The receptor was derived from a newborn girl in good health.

Here the CDR3 reads CASSFSSPPGANVLTF. The CDR3 nucleotides read TGTGCCAGCAGCTTCAGTTCCCCTCCTGGGGCCAACGTCCTGACTTTC. This chain links TRBV7-8 with TRBJ2-6; D not resolved. Trimming cost V 3 bases and J 2 bases, with 11 bases left between them. Per the germline V gene, CDR1 is SGHVS and CDR2 is FQNEAQ. This CDR3 has 16 amino acids. The variable domain in full, completed from reference TRBV7-8 and TRBJ2-6, reads GAGVSQSPRYKVAKRGQDVALRCDPISGHVSLFWYQQALGQGPEFLTYFQNEAQLDKSGLPSDRFFAERPEGSVSTLKIQRTQQEDSAVYLCASSFSSPPGANVLTFGAGSRLTVL.